Listed below are T cell receptor beta chains from one sample, sequenced in a study of cytomegalovirus exposure and HLA in healthy donors. Clones were sequenced by immunoSEQ multiplex PCR, and TCRdb holds only the in-frame ones, with some missing. The sample comprises roughly 250,000 clones, roughly 80% of which are singletons, and about 0.28% rests with the top ten. Sample: PBMCs. These receptors all stem from a girl aged 2-10 years in good health and CMV-seronegative. CDR3s include the opening cysteine and the closing phenylalanine or tryptophan.

v_gene: TRBV10-2; j_gene: TRBJ2-1; CDR3aa: CASTGGLAAFQFF
v_gene: TRBV28; j_gene: TRBJ2-5; CDR3aa: CASSSLQETQYF
v_gene: TRBV28; j_gene: TRBJ1-1; CDR3aa: CASSFSQTKNTEAFF
v_gene: TRBV4-1; j_gene: TRBJ1-2; CDR3aa: CASSPPAGPTLGYTF
v_gene: TRBV10-2; j_gene: TRBJ2-5; CDR3aa: CASRGTGTGVMTQYF
v_gene: TRBV5-1; j_gene: TRBJ1-4; CDR3aa: CASSLEEVTEKLFF
v_gene: TRBV7-2; j_gene: TRBJ1-5; CDR3aa: CASSLFMGPGQGSQPQHF
v_gene: TRBV29-1; j_gene: TRBJ1-5; CDR3aa: CSVAPQGASQPQHF
v_gene: TRBV11-2; j_gene: TRBJ1-1; CDR3aa: CASGDTFKNTEAFF
v_gene: TRBV2; j_gene: TRBJ1-3; CDR3aa: CASSEGRENTIYF
v_gene: TRBV4-2; j_gene: TRBJ1-5; CDR3aa: CASSQDVLQPQHF
v_gene: TRBV29-1; j_gene: TRBJ2-3; CDR3aa: CSVEGRGADTQYF
v_gene: TRBV9; j_gene: TRBJ1-2; CDR3aa: CASQDRTNYGYTF
v_gene: TRBV27; j_gene: TRBJ2-2; CDR3aa: CASTITRDSYPGELFF
v_gene: TRBV5-1; j_gene: TRBJ1-1; CDR3aa: CASSIENTEAFF
v_gene: TRBV28; j_gene: TRBJ2-5; CDR3aa: CASTKSQNQETQYF
v_gene: TRBV7-6; j_gene: TRBJ2-7; CDR3aa: CASSTRTRGYEQYF
v_gene: TRBV30; j_gene: TRBJ2-3; CDR3aa: CAWSPFGGEGPTDTQYF
v_gene: TRBV6-6; j_gene: TRBJ1-3; CDR3aa: CASSPDRPSGNTIYF